This TCR beta chain was obtained from a study of blood T cell repertoires in COVID-19. Across the study: PBMCs, B-cell-depleted T cells, or T cells were the source of the cDNA or gDNA that made up the material.

Germline V lookup: CDR1 SGHTA, CDR2 FQGNSA. V trimming: 1 base; J trimming: 5 bases; junction bases outside the gene matches: 12. This CDR3 contains 17 residues. Using immunoSEQ multiplex PCR, the repertoire was profiled, and TCRdb retains in-frame clones only, with some absent. Here the sample spans more than 80,000 clones, roughly 76% being singletons. The sequence was collected from a woman aged 80 or over with active or convalescent COVID-19. Sequenced sample: peripheral blood. The chain carries TRBV7-2 and TRBJ2-7; 9 bases are a match to TRBD1. DNA of the CDR3: TGTGCCAGCAGCTTAGTGGGTGGGAGGACAGGGGTTAACGAGCAGTACTTC. Translation: CASSLVGGRTGVNEQYF.